This TCR beta chain is drawn from a study of blood T cell repertoires in COVID-19 (dated by TCRdb to the early 2020s). In terms of the full investigation: Collaborator samples came from the United States, Italy and Spain and covered acute and convalescent phases of COVID-19. The prospective study material was composed of cDNA or gDNA derived from T cells, B-cell-depleted T cells, or PBMCs. The dataset comprised deeply sampled blood TCRbeta repertoires from subjects exposed to, actively infected with, or recovered from COVID-19. A freely available public database, intended as a resource for researchers studying the immune response to SARS-CoV-2, is where the repertoires were released. The samples were drawn from the first 160 participants of the ongoing ImmuneRACE study and from 950 to 1,500 subjects provided by 6 global collaborators. Nearly every sample came with metadata listing a de-identified subject ID, COVID-19 status, age in years and sex. Where HLA class I and class II types were available, the types were taken from metadata supplied by the sample provider, not from assay-based typing. The research as a whole found: The amount of clinical and demographic metadata varied by source and participant and was provided uncurated.

TCRbeta CDR3 regions were amplified from genomic DNA using the immunoSEQ Assay, a bias-controlled multiplex PCR. Per the original workflow: Nucleated cell counts per sample were estimated from amplification of reference gene primers within the assay. Sequence reads were collapsed and filtered to measure the absolute abundance of every unique TCRbeta CDR3 rearrangement. Productive Simpson clonality was computed per sample as the square root of Simpson's diversity index over productive rearrangements. This is the immuneACCESS table as TCRdb keeps it, with only in-frame sequences that have V and J called. A part of the clones is gone; compared with another copy, unresolved V genes explain less than half, and the rest is unexplained. V and J calls and clone size are those listed in that table; D and trimming were worked out from the DNA. This sample has about 81,000 clones in its table, and roughly 89% of those were observed once. The ten largest account for roughly 4.9% of the sample.

Collaborating institutions collected whole blood in K2EDTA tubes following their own protocols. For TCRbeta analysis, collaborators shipped samples as frozen whole blood, isolated PBMCs, or DNA extracted from either of those sample types. To note about this clone: Its cognate antigen has yet to be identified. One base away there is no much larger clone; base qualities are not given.

Taken from cysteine to phenylalanine, the CDR3 has 13 residues. Left in the record is the CDR3 DNA by itself, 39 bases read in frame from the first base. The V end gives up 2 bases and the J end 5 bases, leaving 1 base in the junction not matched to a gene. Looking up the germline V gene yields CDR1 SGHTS and CDR2 YDEGEE. The V gene is TRBV5-8 and the J gene is TRBJ2-5, and 9 junctional nucleotides match TRBD1. This TCR was sampled from a woman aged 80 or older with active COVID-19. Sequenced material: peripheral blood. For the CDR3, the sequence is CASSFDRGETQYF. The DNA sequence is TGTGCCAGCAGCTTCGACAGGGGGGAGACCCAGTACTTC. The CDR3, completed at both ends by the reference TRBV5-8 and TRBJ2-5 genes, gives the full variable domain EAGVTQSPTHLIKTRGQQATLRCSPISGHTSVYWYQQALGLGLQFLLWYDEGEERNRGNFPPRFSGRQFPNYSSELNVNALELEDSALYLCASSFDRGETQYFGPGTRLLVL.